The next 11 T cell receptor beta chains were all read from a single sample in a study of T cell changes during pregnancy in multiple sclerosis. The method was immunoSEQ multiplex PCR; TCRdb's version includes in-frame clones alone and lacks a portion of them. The sample yields 85,000 to 130,000 clones, roughly 89% seen once. The starting material was peripheral blood, obtained before pregnancy. These receptors came from a female donor with multiple sclerosis, enrolled in a pregnancy study.

In DNA form, the CDR3 reads TGTGCCAGCAGCTTTAGAGATACGCAGTATTTT. Protein sequence: CASSFRDTQYF. The rearrangement uses TRBV7-9 and TRBJ2-3, with D unclear. Germline V gives CDR1 SEHNR, CDR2 FQNEAQ (reference sequence). This CDR3 has 11 residues. V was trimmed by 3 bases and J by 5 bases, leaving 3 bases between them.

The V gene is TRBV18, the J gene TRBJ2-5; 8 bases are shared with TRBD1. The CDR3 covers 15 residues. The V gene end was trimmed by 3 bases and the J gene end by 1 base; junction bases not matched to a gene: 4. Germline-derived CDR1 and CDR2 are KGHSH and LQKENI. The CDR3, as DNA: TGTGCCAGCTCACCGGACAGGGTAATCCAAGAGACCCAGTACTTC. It codes for CASSPDRVIQETQYF.

The genes are TRBV30 and TRBJ2-3, with 12 bases aligning to TRBD2. Per germline, CDR1 GTSNPN and CDR2 SVGIG (reference sequence). The junction had 20 bases not matched to a gene; V was cut back by 0 bases and J by 1 base. The CDR3 loop spans 22 amino acids. The CDR3 region has the DNA TGTGCCTGGAGTGTATCTTCTCTCTGGACTAGCGGGAAAAAAATGGGCACAGATACGCAGTATTTT. Its translation is CAWSVSSLWTSGKKMGTDTQYF. Using reference TRBV30 and TRBJ2-3 for the parts outside the CDR3, the full variable domain is SQTIHQWPATLVQPVGSPLSLECTVEGTSNPNLYWYRQAAGRGLQLLFYSVGIGQISSEVPQNLSASRPQDRQFILSSKKLLLSDSGFYLCAWSVSSLWTSGKKMGTDTQYFGPGTRLTVL.

The chain joins TRBV7-3 to TRBJ2-2; TRBD1 might be the D (5 bases). CDR3 length: 14 amino acids. Trimming shortened V by 2 bases and J by 7 bases, and 11 bases separated the two germline ends. The germline V gene has CDR1 SGHTA and CDR2 FQGTGA. The CDR3 bases are TGTGCCAGCAGCTTATCAGGGCTAAGCGGGGAGCTGTTTTTT. It is translated as CASSLSGLSGELFF.

This rearrangement joins TRBV6-5 to TRBJ1-2; D unresolved. Germline V gene lookup returns CDR1 MNHEY and CDR2 SVGAGI. This CDR3 has 12 residues. V was shortened by 2 bases and J by 8 bases, with 9 bases between the two germline ends. The chain's CDR3 is CASSYPGLGYTF. The CDR3 nucleotides are TGTGCCAGCAGTTACCCTGGCCTGGGCTACACCTTC.

The chain recombines TRBV30 with TRBJ2-7; D is perhaps TRBD1 (6 bases). The CDR3 is made up of 13 amino acids. Trimming left V 1 base short and J 3 bases short, with 10 bases between. The germline CDR1 and CDR2 sequences are GTSNPN and SVGIG (reference sequence). For the CDR3, the DNA is TGTGCCTGGAGTGACGGCAGGGGCTACGAGCAGTACTTC. It codes for CAWSDGRGYEQYF.

The genes are TRBV7-6 and TRBJ1-6, with D perhaps TRBD1 (5 bases). Germline loops: CDR1 SGHVS, CDR2 FNYEAQ. Trimming stripped 5 bases from V and 6 bases from J, with 17 bases between. The CDR3 totals 16 residues. In nucleotides, the CDR3 is TGTGCCAGCAGCCCTACGGGGGGTGTACGTAATTCACCCCTCCACTTT. Translating it yields CASSPTGGVRNSPLHF. Full variable domain (remainder filled in from reference TRBV7-6 and TRBJ1-6): GAGVSQSPRYKVTKRGQDVALRCDPISGHVSLYWYRQALGQGPEFLTYFNYEAQQDKSGLPNDRFSAERPEGSISTLTIQRTEQRDSAMYRCASSPTGGVRNSPLHFGNGTRLTVT.

The J gene is TRBJ1-5, the V gene TRBV9; a possible D gene is TRBD1 (5 bases). The CDR3 loop spans 15 amino acids. Per germline, CDR1 SGDLS and CDR2 YYNGEE. V was clipped by 3 bases and J by 2 bases, with 12 bases between them. The CDR3 here is CASSARGSGNQPQHF. The CDR3 bases are TGTGCCAGCAGCGCAAGGGGCAGCGGCAATCAGCCCCAGCATTTT.

V gene TRBV18 combines with J gene TRBJ2-1; 16 nucleotides line up with TRBD2. V lost 3 bases to trimming and J lost 8 bases; unmatched junction nucleotides: 10. Germline V CDR1 and CDR2: KGHSH, LQKENI. CDR3 length: 18 residues. CDR3 sequence (DNA): TGTGCCAGCTCACCCGTCCCGGGACTAGCGGGGGGGCGCCATGAGCAGTTCTTC. The encoded protein is CASSPVPGLAGGRHEQFF.

V is TRBV5-5 and J is TRBJ2-2; 7 bases are shared with TRBD1. Germline trimming cut 4 bases from V and 3 bases from J; bases unmatched to any gene: 9. Germline CDR1 reads SGHKS; CDR2 reads YYEKEE (reference sequence). There are 16 residues in the CDR3. CDR3 in DNA: TGTGCCAGCAGCCCTCGGGAAGGGGGCTACACCGGGGAGCTGTTTTTT. Its protein product is CASSPREGGYTGELFF.

This clone showed up just a few times. The chain couples TRBV18 to TRBJ1-5; D is perhaps TRBD1 (6 bases). This CDR3 is built from 13 residues. Trimming pared 5 bases from V and 3 bases from J, leaving 8 bases between. Germline V gene lookup returns CDR1 KGHSH and CDR2 LQKENI. CDR3 DNA: TGTGCCAGCTCAACAGGGATCAATCAGCCCCAGCATTTT. The encoded protein is CASSTGINQPQHF.